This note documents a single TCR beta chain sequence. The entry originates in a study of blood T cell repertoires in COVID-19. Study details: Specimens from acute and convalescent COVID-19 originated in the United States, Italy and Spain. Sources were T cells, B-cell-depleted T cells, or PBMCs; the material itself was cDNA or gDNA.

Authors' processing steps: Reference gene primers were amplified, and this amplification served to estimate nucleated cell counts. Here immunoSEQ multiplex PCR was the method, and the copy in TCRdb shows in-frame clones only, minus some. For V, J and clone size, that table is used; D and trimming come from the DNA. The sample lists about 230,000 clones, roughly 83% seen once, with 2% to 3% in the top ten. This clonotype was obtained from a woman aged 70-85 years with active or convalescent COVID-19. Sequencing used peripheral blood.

The CDR3 spells CASLSEGWAEAFF. The CDR3 coding sequence is TGCGCCAGCCTATCGGAGGGGTGGGCTGAAGCTTTCTTT. The chain has TRBV10-2 and TRBJ1-1; D may be TRBD1 (5 bases). The CDR3 totals 13 residues. V was cut by 8 bases and J by 6 bases, with 16 bases left in between. CDR1 WSHSY and CDR2 SAAADI come from the germline V gene.